The rows below give T cell receptor beta chains drawn from one sample of a study of CD8+CD57+ T cells in acquired aplastic anemia. TCRdb processed the reads anew with MiXCR; each CDR3 protein has one entry. This table holds 75,000 to 80,000 distinct CDR3 sequences, 60% to 75% found once. The specimen sequenced was sorted CD4+, CD8+, or CD8+CD57+ T cells (not recorded which) from PBMCs. The receptors come from a human donor with aplastic anemia. The CDR3 runs from the conserved cysteine through the conserved F or W. Fields, in order: V gene, clone size, D gene, J gene, CDR3 DNA, CDR3 protein. A D gene is named only where the DNA matches it firmly. Not every row has a clone size; where given, it reads once, few, many or a size class.

TRBV25-1	-	-	TRBJ2-6	TGTGCCAGCAGTGAATGGGGTACTGGGGCCAACGTCCTGACTTTC	CASSEWGTGANVLTF
TRBV10-3	-	TRBD1	TRBJ2-5	TGTGCCATCGGGACAGGGGGGGGCCGAGAGACCCAGTACTTC	CAIGTGGGRETQYF
TRBV7-9	once	-	TRBJ1-2	TGTGCCAGCAGCCAGGGTCAGGGGCCCCCACTTGGCTACACCTTC	CASSQGQGPPLGYTF
TRBV19	-	TRBD2	TRBJ2-1	TGTGCCATCGCACGGACTAGCGGGGACAATGAGCAGTTCTTC	CAIARTSGDNEQFF
TRBV2	-	-	TRBJ2-7	TGTGCCAGCAGTGAATACTACGAGCAGTACTTC	CASSEYYEQYF
TRBV10-3	-	TRBD2	TRBJ2-7	TGTGCCAGCAGTGGATTCAGCGGGGGGCCGCTCGTCGAGCAGTACTTC	CASSGFSGGPLVEQYF
TRBV7-7	few	TRBD2	TRBJ2-3	TGTGCCAGCAGCACGGGACTAGCCCTGGGAGATACGCAGTATTTT	CASSTGLALGDTQYF
TRBV7-2	-	-	TRBJ1-2	TGTGCCAGCAGCCCTAGGGGGAGCTATGGCTACACCTTC	CASSPRGSYGYTF
TRBV20-1	many	-	TRBJ2-7	TGCAGTGCTAGAGAAACGGGGACCTACGAGCAGTACTTC	CSARETGTYEQYF
TRBV7-3	-	-	TRBJ2-3	TGTGCCAGCAGCTATCAGACCCCAGATACGCAGTATTTT	CASSYQTPDTQYF
TRBV15	-	TRBD1	TRBJ1-3	TGTGCCACCAGCAGAGAATCGACCGGGACAGTTGGAAACACCATATATTTT	CATSRESTGTVGNTIYF
TRBV25-1	-	-	TRBJ1-1	TGTGCCAGCAGTGAATTAAGGGGAGTGAGCACTGAAGCTTTCTTT	CASSELRGVSTEAFF
TRBV20-1	few	-	TRBJ2-7	TGCAGTGCTAGGGACTTATCCTACGAGCAGTACTTC	CSARDLSYEQYF
TRBV20-1	-	-	TRBJ1-1	TGCAGTGCCCGAACGGAGGGAAGTCTAAACACTGAAGCTTTCTTT	CSARTEGSLNTEAFF
TRBV15	few	-	TRBJ2-5	TGTGCCACCAGCAGAGTTGGTCGCGAAGAGACCCAGTACTTC	CATSRVGREETQYF
TRBV15	-	-	TRBJ1-6	TGTGCCACCAGCAGAGAGGGAAGAAGTAATTCACCCCTCCACTTT	CATSREGRSNSPLHF
TRBV5-6	-	-	TRBJ1-2	TGTGCCAGCAGCTTAGTAGGCCGGGGGAACTATGGCTACACCTTC	CASSLVGRGNYGYTF
TRBV6-5	-	-	TRBJ2-1	TGTGCCTCTAGCGAGAGCTCCTACAATGAGCAGTTCTTC	CASSESSYNEQFF
TRBV11-3	many	-	TRBJ2-1	TGTGCCAGCTCCCTGGGAACCCATCGGCAGTTCTTC	CASSLGTHRQFF
TRBV2	-	-	TRBJ2-7	TGTGCCAGCAGGGGGACTGTTCGGGGCGAGCAGTACTTC	CASRGTVRGEQYF
TRBV24-1	few	-	TRBJ2-7	TGTGCCACCAGTGATGGGGGAACCTACGAGCAGTACTTC	CATSDGGTYEQYF
TRBV2	-	-	TRBJ2-2	TGTGCCAGCAGGGCCGATGCGAGCACCGGGGAGCTGTTTTTT	CASRADASTGELFF
TRBV7-2	-	-	TRBJ1-1	TGTGCCAGCAGCTTTGGGATGAACACTGAAGCTTTCTTT	CASSFGMNTEAFF
TRBV24-1	few	TRBD1	TRBJ1-5	TGTGCCACCAGTGACGCGGACAGGGACAATCAGCCCCAGCATTTT	CATSDADRDNQPQHF